Listed here is a single TCR beta chain. This clone was counted a few times. Its antigen is not yet known. Within one base of it there is no much larger clone, and no base qualities were kept. The data derive from a study of blood T cell repertoires in COVID-19 (dated by TCRdb to the early 2020s). Study-wide context: Samples from collaborators originated in the United States, Italy and Spain and spanned both the acute and convalescent phases of COVID-19. The material from the prospective study consisted of cDNA or gDNA derived from T cells, B-cell-depleted T cells, or PBMCs. Deeply sampled blood TCRbeta repertoires from subjects exposed to, actively infected with, or recovered from COVID-19 were included in the dataset. The repertoires were made available in a free public database intended to serve as a resource for research on the immune response to SARS-CoV-2. Samples came from the ongoing ImmuneRACE study (first 160 participants) plus 1,254 subjects from 6 global collaborators. Nearly every sample came with metadata listing a de-identified subject ID, COVID-19 status, age in years and sex. Where HLA class I and class II types were available, the types were taken from metadata supplied by the sample provider, not from assay-based typing.

The collaborating institutions used their own protocols to collect whole blood in K2EDTA tubes. For TCRbeta analysis, collaborators shipped samples in one of three forms: frozen whole blood, isolated PBMCs, or DNA extracted from either of those sample types. The paper as a whole reports these results and caveats: Clinical and demographic metadata were provided uncurated, with the amount varying by source and participant.

TCRbeta CDR3 regions were amplified from genomic DNA by means of the immunoSEQ Assay, a bias-controlled multiplex PCR. For the original study's pipeline: Nucleated cell counts per sample were estimated from amplification of reference gene primers within the assay. To quantify the absolute abundance of each unique TCRbeta CDR3 rearrangement, sequence reads were collapsed and filtered. Productive Simpson clonality was computed per sample as the square root of Simpson's diversity index over productive rearrangements. The source is immuneACCESS, and TCRdb retained only in-frame sequences with V and J called. Part of the clones is not carried over; for the studies checked, unresolved V genes explain less than half of this, and the remainder is unexplained. V and J calls and clone size come straight from that table; D and trimming were deduced from the DNA. A total of around 130,000 clones appear in this sample, 77% of them only once. The ten biggest clones cover 6.5% to 9% of the sample.

The germline V gene encodes CDR1 SGHRS and CDR2 YFSETQ. The CDR3 runs 14 residues from the cysteine to the phenylalanine. CDR3 DNA is the only sequence kept; it has 42 bases, read in frame from the first base. V was cut back by 3 bases and J by 0 bases, leaving a gap of 9 bases between them. The specimen sequenced was peripheral blood. The TCR was taken from a human donor in a cohort sampled during active COVID-19. The V gene is TRBV5-1 and the J gene is TRBJ1-2; TRBD1 might be the D gene, on 6 matching bases. The DNA sequence is TGCGCCAGCAGCTGGGACACCGCTAACTATGGCTACACCTTC. Its coded protein is CASSWDTANYGYTF.